The clone carrying this TCR beta chain was observed once. Assay used: immunoSEQ multiplex PCR; TCRdb lists only in-frame clones, some missing. The data show approximately 80,000 clones, approximately 91% seen once. This sample was included in a study of T cell changes during pregnancy in multiple sclerosis. Between the trimmed V and J ends, which lost 2 bases and 6 bases, there was a span of 7 bases. The germline gives CDR1 SGHTA, CDR2 FQGNSA. The CDR3 consists of 12 residues. The source material was PBMCs, sampled in the first trimester of pregnancy. This receptor was identified in a female donor in good health, serving as a control in a pregnancy study. Some clones in this sample may be carry-over from other donors' samples. V gene TRBV7-2 combines with J gene TRBJ1-1; D gene unclear. In DNA form, the CDR3 reads TGTGCCAGCAGCTTAATGGGCTCTGAAGCTTTCTTT. Residues: CASSLMGSEAFF. The full variable domain, completed using reference TRBV7-2 and TRBJ1-1, is GAGVSQSPSNKVTEKGKDVELRCDPISGHTALYWYRQSLGQGLEFLIYFQGNSAPDKSGLPSDRFSAERTGGSVSTLTIQRTQQEDSAVYLCASSLMGSEAFFGQGTRLTVV.